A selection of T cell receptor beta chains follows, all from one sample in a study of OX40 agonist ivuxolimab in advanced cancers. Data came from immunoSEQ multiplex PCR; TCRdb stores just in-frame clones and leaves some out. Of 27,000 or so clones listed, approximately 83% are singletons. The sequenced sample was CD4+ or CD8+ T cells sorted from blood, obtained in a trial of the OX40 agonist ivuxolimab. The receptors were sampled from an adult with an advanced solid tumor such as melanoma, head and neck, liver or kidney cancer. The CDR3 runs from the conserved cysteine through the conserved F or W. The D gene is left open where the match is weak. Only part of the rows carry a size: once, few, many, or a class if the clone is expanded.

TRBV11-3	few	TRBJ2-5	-	CASSLARIEVGETQYF	TGTGCCAGCAGCTTAGCAAGGATAGAGGTGGGGGAGACCCAGTACTTC
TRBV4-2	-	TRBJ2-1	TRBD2	CASSQEVASGLWDEQFF	TGTGCCAGCAGCCAAGAAGTGGCTAGCGGACTATGGGATGAGCAGTTCTTC
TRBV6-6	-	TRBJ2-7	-	CASSRGQPYEQYF	TGTGCCAGCAGCCGAGGACAGCCCTACGAGCAGTACTTC
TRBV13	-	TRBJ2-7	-	CASSLQSYEQYF	TGTGCCAGCAGCTTACAGTCCTACGAGCAGTACTTC
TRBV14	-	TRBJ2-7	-	CASSQFGGTYEQYF	TGTGCCAGCAGCCAATTCGGGGGTACCTACGAGCAGTACTTC
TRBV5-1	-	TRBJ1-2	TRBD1	CASGRDRQNYGYTF	TGCGCCAGCGGACGGGACAGACAAAACTATGGCTACACCTTC
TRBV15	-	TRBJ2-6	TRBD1	CATSRIDRDSGANVLTF	TGTGCCACCAGCAGAATAGACAGGGACTCTGGGGCCAACGTCCTGACTTTC
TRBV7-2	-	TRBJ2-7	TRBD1	CASSLGQGFRKFQYF	TGTGCCAGCAGCTTAGGACAGGGGTTCCGTAAGTTCCAGTACTTC
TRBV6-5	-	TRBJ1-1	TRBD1	CASSPGQGIEAFF	TGTGCCAGCAGTCCGGGACAGGGGATTGAAGCTTTCTTT
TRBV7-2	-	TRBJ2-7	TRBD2	CASSLAASGIYEQYF	TGTGCCAGCAGCTTAGCGGCTAGCGGGATCTACGAGCAGTACTTC
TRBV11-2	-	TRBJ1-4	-	CASSHGTVNEKLFF	TGTGCCAGCAGCCACGGGACGGTCAATGAAAAACTGTTTTTT
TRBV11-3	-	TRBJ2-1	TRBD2	CASSNEREGMDEQFF	TGTGCCAGCAGCAACGAGCGGGAGGGAATGGATGAGCAGTTCTTC
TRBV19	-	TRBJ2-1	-	CASRGGAVDEQFF	TGTGCCAGTAGAGGGGGGGCCGTCGATGAGCAGTTCTTC
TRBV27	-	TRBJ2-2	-	CASSQNAGTGELFF	TGTGCCAGCAGTCAGAACGCGGGGACCGGGGAGCTGTTTTTT
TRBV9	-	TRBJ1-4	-	CASSVGRDGRNEKLFF	TGTGCCAGCAGCGTAGGCCGGGACGGCCGTAATGAAAAACTGTTTTTT
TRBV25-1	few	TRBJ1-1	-	CASSAYTEAFF	TGTGCCAGCAGTGCGTACACTGAAGCTTTCTTT
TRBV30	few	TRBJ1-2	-	CALGGSALSNYGYTF	TGTGCCTTGGGGGGGAGTGCCTTGTCTAACTATGGCTACACCTTC
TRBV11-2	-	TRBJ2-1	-	CASSSTAARTYNEQFF	TGTGCCAGCAGCTCAACTGCAGCTAGAACCTACAATGAGCAGTTCTTC
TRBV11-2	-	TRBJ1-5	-	CASSQDLTEPQHF	TGTGCCAGCAGCCAAGATTTAACGGAGCCCCAGCATTTT
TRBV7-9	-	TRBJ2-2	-	CASSLGNTGELFF	TGTGCCAGCAGCTTAGGTAACACCGGGGAGCTGTTTTTT
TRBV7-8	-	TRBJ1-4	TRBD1	CASSSLGQGGKLFF	TGTGCCAGCAGCTCCCTTGGACAGGGAGGAAAACTGTTTTTT
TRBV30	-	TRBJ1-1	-	CAWSVFRGTEAFF	TGTGCCTGGAGTGTTTTTAGGGGGACTGAAGCTTTCTTT
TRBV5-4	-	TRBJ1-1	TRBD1	CASSGTGTANTEAFF	TGTGCCAGCAGCGGTACCGGGACAGCCAACACTGAAGCTTTCTTT